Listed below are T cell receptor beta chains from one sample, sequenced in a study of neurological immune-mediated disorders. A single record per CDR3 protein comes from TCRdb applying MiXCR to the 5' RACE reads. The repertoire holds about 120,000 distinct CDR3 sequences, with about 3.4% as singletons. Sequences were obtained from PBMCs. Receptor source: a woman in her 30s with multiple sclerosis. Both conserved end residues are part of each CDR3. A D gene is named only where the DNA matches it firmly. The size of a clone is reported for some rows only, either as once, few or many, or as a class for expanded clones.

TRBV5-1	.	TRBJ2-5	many	TGCGCCAGCAGCTTGAAGGCCGGACCGCTGGCTTTC	CASSLKAGPLAF
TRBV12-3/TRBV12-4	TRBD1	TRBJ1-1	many	TGTGCCAGCAGTGGGGGACAGGGAAACACTGAAGCTTTCTTT	CASSGGQGNTEAFF
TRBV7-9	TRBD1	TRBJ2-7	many	TGTGCCAGCAGCTTCAACCCCCGACAGGGGGACTACGAGCAGTACTTC	CASSFNPRQGDYEQYF
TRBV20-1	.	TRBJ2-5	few	TGCAGTGCCGCCCCGGGACTTCAAGAGACCCAGTACTTC	CSAAPGLQETQYF
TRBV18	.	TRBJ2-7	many	TGTGCCAGCTCACCGACAGCAAACTACGAGCAGTACTTC	CASSPTANYEQYF
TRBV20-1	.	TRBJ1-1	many	TGCAGTGCTAGAGAGGTAGCGAACACTGAAGCTTTCTTT	CSAREVANTEAFF
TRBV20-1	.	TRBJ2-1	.	TGCAGTGCTAGAGATCTCACAGGGTGGTACAATGAGCAGTTCTTC	CSARDLTGWYNEQFF
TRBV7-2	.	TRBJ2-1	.	TGTGCCAGCAGCTTAGTAGGGTCTTTATACAATGAGCAGTTCTTC	CASSLVGSLYNEQFF
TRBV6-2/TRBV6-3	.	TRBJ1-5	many	TGTGCCAGCAGTTACGTACTCATTCAGCCCCAGCATTTT	CASSYVLIQPQHF
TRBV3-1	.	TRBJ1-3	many	TGTGCCAGCAGCCCGGTTGACTCTGGAAACACCATATATTTT	CASSPVDSGNTIYF
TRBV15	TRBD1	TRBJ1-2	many	TGTGCCACCAGCGGTGTAGACAGGGACTATGGCTACACCTTC	CATSGVDRDYGYTF
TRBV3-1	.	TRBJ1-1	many	TGTGCCAGCAGCCAAGATGACGGGGGGCGGACTGAAGCTTTCTTT	CASSQDDGGRTEAFF
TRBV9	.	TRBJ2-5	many	TGTGCCAGCAGCGAAACACAGGGCGGCGGGACCCAGTACTTC	CASSETQGGGTQYF
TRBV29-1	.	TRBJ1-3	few	TGCAGCGTCCGGGCCCGCAAAAGCAGAAACACCATATATTTT	CSVRARKSRNTIYF
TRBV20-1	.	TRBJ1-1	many	TGCAGTGCTAGAATTTCTGAGTTGACACCGAGAACTGAAGCTTTCTTT	CSARISELTPRTEAFF
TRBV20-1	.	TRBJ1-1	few	TGCAGTGCTAGAGATATTCAGGCCACGAACACTGAAGCTTTCTTT	CSARDIQATNTEAFF
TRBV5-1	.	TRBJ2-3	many	TGCGCCAGCAGCTTGATGGTCCCAGATACGCAGTATTTT	CASSLMVPDTQYF